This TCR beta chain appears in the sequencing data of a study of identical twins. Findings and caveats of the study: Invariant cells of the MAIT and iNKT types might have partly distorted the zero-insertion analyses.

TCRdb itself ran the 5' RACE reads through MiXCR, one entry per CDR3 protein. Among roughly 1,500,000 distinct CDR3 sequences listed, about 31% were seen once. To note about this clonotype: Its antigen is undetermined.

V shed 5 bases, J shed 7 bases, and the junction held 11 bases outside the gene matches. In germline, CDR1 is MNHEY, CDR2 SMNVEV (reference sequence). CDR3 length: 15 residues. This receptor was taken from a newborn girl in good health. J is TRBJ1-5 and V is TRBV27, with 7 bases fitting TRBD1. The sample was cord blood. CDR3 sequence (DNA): TGTGCCAGCAGTGCTCTGTCGACAGGGCGGCAGCCCCAGCATTTT. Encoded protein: CASSALSTGRQPQHF.